The following is a T cell receptor beta chain sequence with its context. This sample is part of a study of blood T cell repertoires in COVID-19. The CDR3 has 15 amino acids. The ends were cut back, 4 bases at V and 4 bases at J, with 19 bases in the middle. Germline V gene lookup returns CDR1 SQVTM and CDR2 ANQGSEA. Assay: immunoSEQ multiplex PCR; the TCRdb copy retains only in-frame clones and omits some. This sample has under 200,000 clones, with approximately 85% found just once. This chain joins TRBV29-1 and TRBJ1-2; D may be TRBD1 (6 bases). The sequencing sample was made of peripheral blood. The receptor comes from a woman older than 75 with acute or convalescent COVID-19. In nucleotides, the CDR3 is TGCAGCGTTGTACGTATGGGGGCCGCAGGCTATGGCTACACCTTC. Translation gives CSVVRMGAAGYGYTF.